This record covers a single T cell receptor beta chain. The antigen is not known. This sample was taken from a study of T cell responses to AZD1222 COVID-19 vaccine. Study-level results: Spike regions recognized by vaccine-associated CD4 TCRs spanned the protein, led by 160-218 and 743-854. Elevations in Spike-specific TCR breadth and depth followed administration of two AZD1222 doses.

TCRdb's copy holds only in-frame clones and misses some; the assay was immunoSEQ multiplex PCR. The table shows more than 100,000 clones, with 85% to 95% occurring only once. V shed 3 bases and J shed 2 bases, with 18 bases lying between them. This CDR3 is built from 16 residues. The germline V gene has CDR1 DFQATT and CDR2 SNEGSKA (reference sequence). The TCR originated in an adult in good health. The chain recombines TRBV20-1 with TRBJ2-3; D possibly corresponds to TRBD2 (6 bases). This material consisted of peripheral blood, taken on day 0 of AZD1222 vaccination. Written as DNA, the CDR3 is TGCAGTGCTAGTCGACCGGGACTCCAGTACACAGATACGCAGTATTTT. Amino acids: CSASRPGLQYTDTQYF.